This TCR beta chain was profiled in a study of shared clonotypes between healthy human individuals (dated by TCRdb to 2018 to 2021). Notes on the research overall: The cohort included three men and a couple of women between 18 and 49 years of age. For each donor, three plates each were used for CD4 naive and CD4 memory, two plates were used for CD8 naive, and one plate was used for CD8 memory. Blood TCR repertoires of five healthy adults were deeply sequenced to estimate repertoire size and the extent of clonotype sharing between individuals. To increase sequencing depth and limit assay-specific biases, TCR repertoire library preparation and sequencing were carried out by different laboratories using diverse techniques. Between about 0.94 and 8.9 billion PBMCs per donor were obtained by leukapheresis.

Donors were healthy HIV-negative adults with no recently reported acute infections or vaccinations. Every donor was a Caucasian adult living in Nashville, Tennessee, USA. CD4+ T cells were enriched by magnetic negative selection; naive cells were then positively selected on CD45RA, and the negative fraction formed the memory subset. Blood was obtained by leukapheresis, after which PBMCs were separated by Ficoll-Histopaque density gradient centrifugation and cryopreserved in liquid nitrogen vapor phase. Analytical flow cytometry was used to check the purity and quantity of each magnetically sorted T cell population. Genomic DNA was isolated from every sorted fraction and measured by UV absorbance on a Nanodrop 2000c. The CDR1 and CDR2 encoded by the germline V gene are MDHEN and SYDVKM. The CDR3 numbers 14 residues from cysteine through phenylalanine. Only CDR3 DNA remains: 42 bases, in frame from the first base. Relative to germline, V is 7 bases shorter and J is 6 bases shorter, with 19 bases between their ends.

Points on this clone: No antigen is known for it. Base quality data are lacking; no much larger clone is found one base away.

The research as a whole found: Because the study included only a small number of donors, the genetic and exposure-history diversity represented was limited. Pairwise subsampling led to the expectation that sequencing depth would affect the degree of clonotype sharing among donors. Incomplete sequencing was indicated by rarefaction of sorted-subset datasets, despite the large sequencing depth. Sharing across a few donors was observed for about 5% of naive CD4, over 3% of naive CD8, roughly 2.4% of memory CD4, and about 0.4% of memory CD8 clonotypes. Estimated clonotype richness was generally larger for naive than for memory subsets. Compared with non-shared clonotypes, clonotypes shared by all four sorted-subset donors had higher generation probabilities. Sampling was restricted to blood, and TCR repertoires in tissue are likely to differ from TCR repertoires in blood.

Using the deep immunoSEQ assay, TCR CDR3 regions were amplified from genomic DNA by multiplex PCR. Extracted genomic DNA from each cell subset was spread evenly across all wells of several immunoSEQ 96-well plates, with each plate serving as a replicate. For sorted subsets, 150 to 250 ng of genomic DNA, equivalent to some 30,000 T cell genomes, went into each replicate PCR. The purified libraries were quantified using a Qubit 3.0 fluorometer, sized with a Bioanalyzer 2100, and then quantified again using the KAPA Library Quantification kit. A separate single-read 150-cycle Illumina NextSeq 550 flow cell was used to sequence each immunoSEQ 96-well plate. In the source study's methods: Because the immunoSEQ output held only junctional sequences and lacked quality scores, the filtering could not match the filtering applied to full-length reads. To assign V/J genes and CDR3, sequences were annotated against IMGT germline references using PyIR, a Python wrapper for IgBLAST v1.9. Reads with weak V/J assignments (E-value above 1e-6), missing CDR3, stop codons, out-of-frame junctions, or ambiguous translated residues were removed. A V3J clonotype was defined by an identical inferred V gene, J gene, and CDR3 amino acid sequence. Percentage overlap between repertoires was calculated by dividing the number of shared unique clonotypes by the size of the smaller repertoire. RTK rarefaction, the Chao1 estimator, and Recon v2.1 estimates of unobserved clonotypes were used to assess repertoire richness. For all TCRbeta clonotypes obtained by the gDNA method from a handful of donors, generation probabilities were computed with OLGA. TCRdb mirrors the immuneACCESS table, restricted to in-frame sequences. Some clones are absent from its copies; in checked studies, under half trace to an unresolved V gene, and the reason for the others is unknown. That table is the source of V, J and clone size, and D and trimming were worked out from the DNA. Within this sample are some 1 million clones, with more than 60% of them counted one time only. The ten largest account for approximately 1.5% of the sample.

Recombination linked TRBV28 to TRBJ2-7; the D region possibly corresponds to TRBD2 (6 bases align). The sequencing sample was made of memory CD4+ T cells sorted from blood. The sample's cell subset or site label is to be understood as: CD45RA-negative fraction. This TCR was sampled from a man between 18 and 29 years old in good health. Here the CDR3 is given as CASNDRPYGGEQYF. The DNA sequence is as follows: TGTGCCAGCAATGACCGACCTTACGGGGGCGAGCAGTACTTC. Supplemented by the reference TRBV28 and TRBJ2-7 proteins around the CDR3, the complete variable domain is DVKVTQSSRYLVKRTGEKVFLECVQDMDHENMFWYRQDPGLGLRLIYFSYDVKMKEKGDIPEGYSVSREKKERFSLILESASTNQTSMYLCASNDRPYGGEQYFGPGTRLTVT.